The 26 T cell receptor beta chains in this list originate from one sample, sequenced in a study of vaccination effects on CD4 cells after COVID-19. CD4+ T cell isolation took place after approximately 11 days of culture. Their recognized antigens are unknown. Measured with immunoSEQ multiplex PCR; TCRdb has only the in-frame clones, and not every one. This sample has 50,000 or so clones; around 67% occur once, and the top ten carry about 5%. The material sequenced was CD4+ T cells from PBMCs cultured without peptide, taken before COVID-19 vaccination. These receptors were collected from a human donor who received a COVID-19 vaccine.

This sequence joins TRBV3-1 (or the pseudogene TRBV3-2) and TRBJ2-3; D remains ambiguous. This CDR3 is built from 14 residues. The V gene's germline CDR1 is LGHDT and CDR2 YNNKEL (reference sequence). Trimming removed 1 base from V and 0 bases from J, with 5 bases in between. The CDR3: CASSQGESTDTQYF. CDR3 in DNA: TGTGCCAGCAGCCAAGGAGAGAGCACAGATACGCAGTATTTT.

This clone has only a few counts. The CDR3 reads CSVGGVNTIYF. CDR3 nucleotides: TGCAGCGTTGGAGGGGTAAACACCATATATTTT. The chain recombines TRBV29-1 with TRBJ1-3; a weak D match, TRBD1 (5 bases). Germline V gives CDR1 SQVTM, CDR2 ANQGSEA. V lost 4 bases, J lost 6 bases, and 7 bases lay in between. The CDR3 has 11 residues.

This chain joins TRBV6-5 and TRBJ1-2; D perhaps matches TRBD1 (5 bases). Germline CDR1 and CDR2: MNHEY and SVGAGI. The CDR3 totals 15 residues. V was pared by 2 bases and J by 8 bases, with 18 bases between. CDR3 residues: CASSYRGRGVGGYTF. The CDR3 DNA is TGTGCCAGCAGTTACCGGGGCCGAGGGGTGGGAGGCTACACCTTC.

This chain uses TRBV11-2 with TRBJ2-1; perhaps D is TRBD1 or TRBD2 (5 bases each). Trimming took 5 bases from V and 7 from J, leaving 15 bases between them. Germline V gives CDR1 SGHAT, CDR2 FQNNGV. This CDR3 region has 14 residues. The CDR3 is CASSRDAGMNEQFF. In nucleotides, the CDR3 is TGTGCCAGCAGCAGGGACGCGGGTATGAATGAGCAGTTCTTC.

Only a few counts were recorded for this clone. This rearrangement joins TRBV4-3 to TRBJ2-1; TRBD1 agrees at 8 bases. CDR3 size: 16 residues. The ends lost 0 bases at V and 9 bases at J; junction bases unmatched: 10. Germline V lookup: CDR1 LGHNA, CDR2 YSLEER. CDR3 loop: CASSQERTGGLGEQFF. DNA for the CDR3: TGCGCCAGCAGCCAAGAAAGAACAGGGGGATTGGGTGAGCAGTTCTTC.

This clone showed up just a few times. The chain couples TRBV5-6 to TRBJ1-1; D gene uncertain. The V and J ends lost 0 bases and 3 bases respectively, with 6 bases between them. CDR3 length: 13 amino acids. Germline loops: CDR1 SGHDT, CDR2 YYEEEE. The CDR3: CASSLVWDTEAFF. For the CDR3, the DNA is TGTGCCAGCAGCTTGGTATGGGACACTGAAGCTTTCTTT.

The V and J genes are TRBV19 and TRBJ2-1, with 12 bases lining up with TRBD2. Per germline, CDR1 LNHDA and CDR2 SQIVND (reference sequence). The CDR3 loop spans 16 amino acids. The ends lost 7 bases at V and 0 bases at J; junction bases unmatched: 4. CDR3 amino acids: CASMGLAGTSYNEQFF. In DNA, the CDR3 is TGTGCCAGTATGGGACTAGCGGGTACCTCCTACAATGAGCAGTTCTTC.

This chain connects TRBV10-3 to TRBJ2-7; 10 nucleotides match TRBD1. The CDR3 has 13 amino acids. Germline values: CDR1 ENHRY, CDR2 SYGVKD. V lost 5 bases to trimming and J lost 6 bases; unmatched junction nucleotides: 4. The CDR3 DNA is TGTGCCATCAGTAAGGGGACAGGGGTCGAGCAGTACTTC. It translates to CAISKGTGVEQYF.

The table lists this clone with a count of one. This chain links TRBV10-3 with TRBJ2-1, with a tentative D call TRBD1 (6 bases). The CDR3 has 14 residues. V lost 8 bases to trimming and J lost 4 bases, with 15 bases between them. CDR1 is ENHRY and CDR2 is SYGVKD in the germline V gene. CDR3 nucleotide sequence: TGTGCCATCTTAGGGCAGGGGATATACAATGAGCAGTTCTTC. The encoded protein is CAILGQGIYNEQFF.

The CDR3, as DNA: TGTGCCAGCAGCATGCGGGGACCGGGAGGGCAGAACGAGCAGTACTTC. This encodes CASSMRGPGGQNEQYF. The chain joins TRBV4-2 to TRBJ2-7; TRBD2 agrees at 8 bases. The V gene end was trimmed by 5 bases and the J gene end by 5 bases; junction bases not matched to a gene: 14. The CDR3 extends over 16 amino acids. Germline V gene sequence: CDR1 LGHNA, CDR2 YNFKEQ.

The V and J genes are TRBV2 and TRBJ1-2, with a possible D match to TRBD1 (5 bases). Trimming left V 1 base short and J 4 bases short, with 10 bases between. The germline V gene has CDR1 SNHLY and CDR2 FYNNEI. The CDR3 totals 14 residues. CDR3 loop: CASSEGTSFYGYTF. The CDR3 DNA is TGTGCCAGCAGTGAAGGGACATCCTTCTATGGCTACACCTTC.

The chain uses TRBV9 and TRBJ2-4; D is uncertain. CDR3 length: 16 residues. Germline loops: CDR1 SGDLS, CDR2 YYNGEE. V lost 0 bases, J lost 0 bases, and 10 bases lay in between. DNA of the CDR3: TGTGCCAGCAGCGTAGCGGCCCAAGGAGCCAAAAACATTCAGTACTTC. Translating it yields CASSVAAQGAKNIQYF.

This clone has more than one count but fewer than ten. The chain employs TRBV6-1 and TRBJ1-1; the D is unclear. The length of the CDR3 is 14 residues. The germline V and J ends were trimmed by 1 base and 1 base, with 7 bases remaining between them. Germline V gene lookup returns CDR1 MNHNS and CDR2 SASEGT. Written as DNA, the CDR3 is TGTGCCAGCAGTGAAGGGCTTGGGAACACTGAAGCTTTCTTT. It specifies CASSEGLGNTEAFF.

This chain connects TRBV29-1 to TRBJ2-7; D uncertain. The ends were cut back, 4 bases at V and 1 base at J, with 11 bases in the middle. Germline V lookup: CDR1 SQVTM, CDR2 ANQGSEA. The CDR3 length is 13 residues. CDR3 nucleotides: TGCAGCGTTGTGAGCGCGTATTCCTACGAGCAGTACTTC. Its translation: CSVVSAYSYEQYF.

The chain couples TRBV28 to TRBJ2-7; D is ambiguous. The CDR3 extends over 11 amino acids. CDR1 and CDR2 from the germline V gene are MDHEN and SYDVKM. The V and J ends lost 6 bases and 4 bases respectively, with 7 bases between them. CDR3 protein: CASRRQYEQYF. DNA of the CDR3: TGTGCCAGCAGGCGACAATACGAGCAGTACTTC.

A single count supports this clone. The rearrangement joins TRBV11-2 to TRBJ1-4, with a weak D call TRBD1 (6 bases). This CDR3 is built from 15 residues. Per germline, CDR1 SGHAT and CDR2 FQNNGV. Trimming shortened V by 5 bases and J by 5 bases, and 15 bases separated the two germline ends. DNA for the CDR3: TGTGCCAGCAGCCGATCGACAGGTCGAAATGAAAAACTGTTTTTT. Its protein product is CASSRSTGRNEKLFF.

The CDR3 DNA follows: TGTGCTAGTGGTTTGGTTTTGAAGGTTAGGGACATCCATTCACCCCTCCACTTT. Translating it yields CASGLVLKVRDIHSPLHF. This chain connects TRBV12-5 to TRBJ1-6, with a weak D call TRBD1 (6 bases). V was trimmed by 0 bases and J by 8 bases, leaving 20 bases between them. The CDR3 consists of 18 residues. Germline V gene data show CDR1 as LGHNT and CDR2 as FRNRAP. The full variable domain, with the rest looked up from reference TRBV12-5 and TRBJ1-6, is DARVTQTPRHKVTEMGQEVTMRCQPILGHNTVFWYRQTMMQGLELLAYFRNRAPLDDSGMPKDRFSAEMPDATLATLKIQPSEPRDSAVYFCASGLVLKVRDIHSPLHFGNGTRLTVT.

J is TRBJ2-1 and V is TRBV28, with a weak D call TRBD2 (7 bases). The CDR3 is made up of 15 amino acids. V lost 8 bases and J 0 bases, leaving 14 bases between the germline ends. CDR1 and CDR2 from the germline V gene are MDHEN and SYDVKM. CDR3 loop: CASRGAGSSYNEQFF. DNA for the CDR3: TGTGCCAGCCGGGGGGCAGGGAGCTCCTACAATGAGCAGTTCTTC. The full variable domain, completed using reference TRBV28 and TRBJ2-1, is DVKVTQSSRYLVKRTGEKVFLECVQDMDHENMFWYRQDPGLGLRLIYFSYDVKMKEKGDIPEGYSVSREKKERFSLILESASTNQTSMYLCASRGAGSSYNEQFFGPGTRLTVL.

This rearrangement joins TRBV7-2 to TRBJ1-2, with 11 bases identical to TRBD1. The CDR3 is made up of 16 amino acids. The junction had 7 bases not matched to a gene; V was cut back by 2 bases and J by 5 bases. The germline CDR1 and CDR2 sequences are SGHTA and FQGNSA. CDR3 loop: CASSLQGQGVVYGYTF. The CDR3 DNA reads TGTGCCAGCAGCTTACAGGGACAGGGGGTGGTTTATGGCTACACCTTC. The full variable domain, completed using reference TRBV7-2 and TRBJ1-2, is GAGVSQSPSNKVTEKGKDVELRCDPISGHTALYWYRQSLGQGLEFLIYFQGNSAPDKSGLPSDRFSAERTGGSVSTLTIQRTQQEDSAVYLCASSLQGQGVVYGYTFGSGTRLTVV.

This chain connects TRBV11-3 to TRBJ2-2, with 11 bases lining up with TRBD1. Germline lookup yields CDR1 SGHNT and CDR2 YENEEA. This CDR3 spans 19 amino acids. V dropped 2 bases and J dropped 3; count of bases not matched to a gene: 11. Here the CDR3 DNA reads TGTGCCAGCAGCTTAATGGGGGCATGGGGACAGGGGGACACCGGGGAGCTGTTTTTT. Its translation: CASSLMGAWGQGDTGELFF.

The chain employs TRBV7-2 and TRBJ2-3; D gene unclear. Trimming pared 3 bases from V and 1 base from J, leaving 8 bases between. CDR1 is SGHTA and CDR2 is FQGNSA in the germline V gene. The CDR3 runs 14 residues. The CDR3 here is CASSFSPGTDTQYF. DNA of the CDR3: TGTGCCAGCAGCTTCTCCCCTGGCACAGATACGCAGTATTTT.

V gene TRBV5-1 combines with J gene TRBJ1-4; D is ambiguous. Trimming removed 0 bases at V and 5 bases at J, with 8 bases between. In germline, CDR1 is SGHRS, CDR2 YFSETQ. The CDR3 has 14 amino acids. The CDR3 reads CASSLGAQNEKLFF. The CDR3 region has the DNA TGCGCCAGCAGCTTGGGGGCCCAGAATGAAAAACTGTTTTTT.

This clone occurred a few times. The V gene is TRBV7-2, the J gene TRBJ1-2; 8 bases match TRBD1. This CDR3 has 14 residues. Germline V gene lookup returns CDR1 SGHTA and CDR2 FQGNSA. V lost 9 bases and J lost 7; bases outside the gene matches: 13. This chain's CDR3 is CASTRGQGAFGYTF. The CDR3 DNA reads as TGTGCCAGTACACGGGGCCAGGGGGCTTTTGGCTACACCTTC.

CDR3 residues: CASSLSSRREAFF. For the CDR3, the DNA is TGTGCCAGCAGTTTAAGTTCTAGGAGGGAAGCTTTCTTT. The genes are TRBV12-3 or TRBV12-4 and TRBJ1-1, with D hard to call. The V end was cut by 2 bases, the J end by 8 bases, with 12 bases between. The CDR3 length is 13 residues.

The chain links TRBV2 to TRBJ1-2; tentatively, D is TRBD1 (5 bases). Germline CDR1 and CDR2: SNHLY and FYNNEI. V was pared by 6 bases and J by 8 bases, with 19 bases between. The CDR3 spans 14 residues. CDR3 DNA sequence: TGTGCCAGCAGACTCAGGGAAACGGAGGGAGGCTACACCTTC. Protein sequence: CASRLRETEGGYTF.

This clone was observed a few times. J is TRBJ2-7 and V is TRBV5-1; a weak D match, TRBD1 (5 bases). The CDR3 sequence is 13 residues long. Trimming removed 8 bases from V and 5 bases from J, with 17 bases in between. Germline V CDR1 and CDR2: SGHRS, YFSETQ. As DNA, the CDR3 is TGCGCCAGGCTCCCAGGGTTGAGCGACGAGCAGTACTTC. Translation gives CARLPGLSDEQYF.